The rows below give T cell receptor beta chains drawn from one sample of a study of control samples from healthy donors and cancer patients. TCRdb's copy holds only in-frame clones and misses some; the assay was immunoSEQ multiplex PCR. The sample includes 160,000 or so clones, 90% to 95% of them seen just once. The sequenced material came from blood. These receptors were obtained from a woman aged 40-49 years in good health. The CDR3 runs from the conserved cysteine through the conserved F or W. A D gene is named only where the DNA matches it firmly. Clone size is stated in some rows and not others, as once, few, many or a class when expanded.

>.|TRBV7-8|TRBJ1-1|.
TGTGCCAGCAGCTTAGAGACTCCTAGGAACACTGAAGCTTTCTTT
CASSLETPRNTEAFF
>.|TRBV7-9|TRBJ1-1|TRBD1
TGTGCCAGCAGCTTCAACAGGGGCGACACTGAAGCTTTCTTT
CASSFNRGDTEAFF
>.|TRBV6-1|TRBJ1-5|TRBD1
TGTGCCAGCAGTCCCAGGGGGAGCAATCAGCCCCAGCATTTT
CASSPRGSNQPQHF
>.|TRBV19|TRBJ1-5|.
TGTGCCAGTAGTATAAAGGGTTCATACAATCAGCCCCAGCATTTT
CASSIKGSYNQPQHF
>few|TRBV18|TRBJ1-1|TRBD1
TGTGCCAGCTCATCGCGACTACCGGGACAGACCGCGAACACTGAAGCTTTCTTT
CASSSRLPGQTANTEAFF
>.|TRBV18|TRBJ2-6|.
TGTGCCAGCTCACCGGGGCAGGGGAGCTCTGGGGCCAACGTCCTGACTTTC
CASSPGQGSSGANVLTF
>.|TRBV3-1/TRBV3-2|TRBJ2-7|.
TGTGCCAGCAGCCAAGATCAGGTTTTGTGGCAGTACTTC
CASSQDQVLWQYF
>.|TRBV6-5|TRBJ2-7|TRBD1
TGTGCCAGCCGAGAGTTACCGGGACAGGACTACGAGCAGTACTTC
CASRELPGQDYEQYF
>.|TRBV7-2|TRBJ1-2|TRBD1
TGTGCCAGCAGATCCACAGGGGAGTATGGCTACACCTTC
CASRSTGEYGYTF
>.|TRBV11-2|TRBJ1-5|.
TGTGCCAGCAGCTTTGGAGGCAATCAGCCCCAGCATTTT
CASSFGGNQPQHF
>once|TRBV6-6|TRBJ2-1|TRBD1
TGTGCCAGCAGGTATGGGACAGTTTACAATGAGCAGTTCTTC
CASRYGTVYNEQFF
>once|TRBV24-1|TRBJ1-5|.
TGTGCCACCAGTGACCCAGACTCGGGGGGGAGCAATCAGCCCCAGCATTTT
CATSDPDSGGSNQPQHF
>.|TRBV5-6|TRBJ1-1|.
TGTGCCAGCAGCTTGTTACGTCTTGGGAGCATGAACACTGAAGCTTTCTTT
CASSLLRLGSMNTEAFF
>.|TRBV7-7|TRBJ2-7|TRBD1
TGTGCCAGCAGCCACCGGGACAGGGGGCCCAACGAGCAGTACTTC
CASSHRDRGPNEQYF
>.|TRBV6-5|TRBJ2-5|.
TGTGCCAGCAGGAGGGAGACCCAGTACTTC
CASRRETQYF
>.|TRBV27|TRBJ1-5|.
TGTGCCAGCAGTTTACTGGCGTTTGAGCCCCAGCATTTT
CASSLLAFEPQHF
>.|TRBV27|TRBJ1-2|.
TGTGCCAGCAGTTCAATCCCACAGGGTAACTATGGCTACACCTTC
CASSSIPQGNYGYTF
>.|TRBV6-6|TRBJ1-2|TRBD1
TGTGCCAGCACTAGCGACCGGGACAGAAGTAACTATGGCTACACCTTC
CASTSDRDRSNYGYTF